This TCR beta chain was retrieved from a study of blood T cell repertoires in COVID-19. On the study more broadly: Spain, Italy and the United States supplied samples that represented acute and convalescent COVID-19. PBMCs, B-cell-depleted T cells, or T cells provided the cDNA or gDNA that made up the material.

Authors' analysis steps: Amplifying reference gene primers gave estimates of nucleated cell counts. Assay: immunoSEQ multiplex PCR; the TCRdb copy retains only in-frame clones and omits some. V and J calls and clone size follow that table, whereas D and trimming were derived from the DNA. The table has 250,000 to 350,000 clones, 87% seen once. Trimming at V came to 5 bases and at J to 6 bases, leaving 6 bases not matched to a gene. The germline gives CDR1 SGHVS, CDR2 FQNEAQ. CDR3 length: 14 amino acids. This sequence originates from a woman aged 45-59 years who had recovered from COVID-19. The sequenced sample was peripheral blood. The chain recombines TRBV7-8 with TRBJ2-7; 11 nucleotides agree with TRBD1. CDR3 coding DNA: TGTGCCAGCAGCGAGGACAGGGGGCGATCCGAGCAGTACTTC. It encodes CASSEDRGRSEQYF.